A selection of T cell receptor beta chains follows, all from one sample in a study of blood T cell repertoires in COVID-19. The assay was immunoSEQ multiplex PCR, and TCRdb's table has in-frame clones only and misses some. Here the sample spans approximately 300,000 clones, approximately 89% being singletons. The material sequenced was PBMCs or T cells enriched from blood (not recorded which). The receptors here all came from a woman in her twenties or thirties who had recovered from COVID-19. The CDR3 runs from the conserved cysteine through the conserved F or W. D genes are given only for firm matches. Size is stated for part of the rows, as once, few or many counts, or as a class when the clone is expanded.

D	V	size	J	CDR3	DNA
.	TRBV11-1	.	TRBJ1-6	CATQRNNSPLHF	TGTGCCACCCAGAGGAATAATTCACCCCTCCACTTT
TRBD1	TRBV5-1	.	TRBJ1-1	CASSVGQGARAEAFF	TGCGCCAGCAGCGTAGGACAGGGGGCTAGGGCTGAAGCTTTCTTT
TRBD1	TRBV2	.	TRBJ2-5	CASSKTGGETQYF	TGTGCCAGCAGCAAGACAGGGGGGGAGACCCAGTACTTC
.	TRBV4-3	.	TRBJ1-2	CASSQELGENYGYTF	TGCGCCAGCAGCCAAGAATTAGGGGAAAACTATGGCTACACCTTC
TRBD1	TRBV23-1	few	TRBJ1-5	CASSQDRGRRPQHF	TGCGCCAGCAGTCAAGACAGGGGGCGCCGGCCCCAGCATTTT
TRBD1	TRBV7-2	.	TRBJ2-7	CASRFNRGWGEQYF	TGTGCCAGCAGATTTAACAGGGGATGGGGGGAGCAGTACTTC
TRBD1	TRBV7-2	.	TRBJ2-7	CASSPTGVEQYF	TGTGCCAGCAGCCCCACAGGGGTAGAGCAGTACTTC
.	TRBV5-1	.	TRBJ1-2	CASSLGAAYGYTF	TGCGCCAGCAGCTTGGGGGCTGCCTATGGCTACACCTTC
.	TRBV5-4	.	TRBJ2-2	CASRSTGNTGELFF	TGTGCCAGCAGATCGACAGGGAACACCGGGGAGCTGTTTTTT
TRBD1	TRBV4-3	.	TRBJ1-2	CASSQDLRKGASGYTF	TGCGCCAGCAGCCAAGATCTTAGGAAGGGGGCAAGTGGCTACACCTTC
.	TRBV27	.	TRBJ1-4	CASSLSTYRVGEKLFF	TGTGCCAGCAGTTTATCGACCTACAGGGTGGGTGAAAAACTGTTTTTT
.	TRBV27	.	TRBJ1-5	CASSPLGGAYQPQHF	TGTGCCAGCAGCCCCCTCGGGGGTGCTTATCAGCCCCAGCATTTT
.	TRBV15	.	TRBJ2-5	CATSTYLRVQETQYF	TGTGCCACCAGCACCTATCTGAGGGTACAAGAGACCCAGTACTTC
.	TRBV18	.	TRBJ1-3	CASSPSSSGNTIYF	TGTGCCAGCTCACCTTCGAGCTCTGGAAACACCATATATTTT